These T cell receptor beta chains were read from a single sample in a study of T-cell memory formation after mild COVID-19. TCRdb re-analysed the 5' RACE reads in MiXCR, keeping a single row per CDR3 protein. The sample contains under 550,000 distinct CDR3 sequences, around a sixth of which appear only once. Sequenced input: PBMCs or a T cell subset sorted from them (not recorded which). All receptors derive from an adult woman who had mild COVID-19 (a few samples of this study predate the infection). Cell type and time point are not known. The CDR3 runs from the conserved cysteine through the conserved F or W. The order of the fields is D gene, J gene, V gene, CDR3 length, clone size, CDR3 DNA, CDR3 protein. The D gene is left open where the match is weak. Where a row states a size, it is once, few, many or the class of an expanded clone; other rows omit it.

>TRBD2|TRBJ2-1|TRBV6-1|19|.
TGTGCCAGCAGTGAAGCCCCCCCTACCGCCGGGGGGGCCGTCAATGAGCAGTTCTTC
CASSEAPPTAGGAVNEQFF
>TRBD1|TRBJ2-7|TRBV29-1|13|few
TGCAGCGTTCTGGACAGGGGTTCCTACGAGCAGTACTTC
CSVLDRGSYEQYF
>TRBD2|TRBJ2-7|TRBV30|13|.
TGTGCCTGGTCGAGACTAGCGCCCTACGAGCAGTACTTC
CAWSRLAPYEQYF
>.|TRBJ1-1|TRBV7-9|13|.
TGTGCCAGCAGCTTTTCCGATGGCACTGAAGCTTTCTTT
CASSFSDGTEAFF
>.|TRBJ2-5|TRBV6-2/TRBV6-3|12|few
TGTGCCAGCAGCGCCCGACAGTTCACCCAGTACTTC
CASSARQFTQYF
>TRBD1|TRBJ2-1|TRBV7-9|17|.
TGTGCCAGCAGCCCGGGGGCCCGGGACAGGGGCTACAATGAGCAGTTCTTC
CASSPGARDRGYNEQFF
>.|TRBJ1-1|TRBV29-1|13|few
TGCAGCGTTCTAGGGGGAGGGAACACTGAAGCTTTCTTT
CSVLGGGNTEAFF
>TRBD1|TRBJ1-1|TRBV29-1|15|few
TGCAGCGTTATTGGATTACAGGGGTCAGGGACTGAAGCTTTCTTT
CSVIGLQGSGTEAFF
>.|TRBJ2-7|TRBV5-5|15|.
TGTGCCAGCAGCTCACCCGGGACACAATCCTACGAGCAGTACTTC
CASSSPGTQSYEQYF
>TRBD2|TRBJ2-1|TRBV9|15|many
TGTGCCAGCAGCGCTAGCGGGATCTCCTACAATGAGCAGTTCTTC
CASSASGISYNEQFF